The 30 T cell receptor beta chains below come from one sample, sequenced in a study of T cell responses to AZD1222 COVID-19 vaccine. Profiled with immunoSEQ multiplex PCR; TCRdb holds only in-frame clones, not every one. The sample lists about 140,000 clones, approximately 90% seen once, with less than 2.5% in the top ten. The specimen comprised peripheral blood, sampled 28 days after the second AZD1222 dose. The receptors were sampled from an adult who received the AZD1222 COVID-19 vaccine.

This chain links TRBV19 with TRBJ2-7; 7 positions match TRBD1. This CDR3 spans 14 amino acids. The germline CDR1 and CDR2 sequences are LNHDA and SQIVND (reference sequence). V shed 5 bases, J shed 3 bases, and the junction held 7 bases outside the gene matches. CDR3 DNA sequence: TGTGCCAGTAGTCGTCCAGGGGGATTCTACGAGCAGTACTTC. Its translation: CASSRPGGFYEQYF.

The chain couples TRBV28 to TRBJ1-5; D is perhaps TRBD1 (5 bases). Per germline, CDR1 MDHEN and CDR2 SYDVKM. Trimming removed 5 bases from V and 7 bases from J, with 15 bases in between. The CDR3 sequence is 14 residues long. CDR3 sequence (DNA): TGTGCCAGCAGTCTCGGGACCTCAGGGCAGCCCCAGCATTTT. Residues: CASSLGTSGQPQHF. Using reference TRBV28 and TRBJ1-5 for the parts outside the CDR3, the full variable domain is DVKVTQSSRYLVKRTGEKVFLECVQDMDHENMFWYRQDPGLGLRLIYFSYDVKMKEKGDIPEGYSVSREKKERFSLILESASTNQTSMYLCASSLGTSGQPQHFGDGTRLSIL.

Worth noting for this clone: At the DNA level, this CDR3 is encoded by other sequences in the same sample as well. V is TRBV6-5 and J is TRBJ1-1; D not certain. V lost 2 bases, J lost 1 base, and 8 bases lay in between. Germline V gene lookup returns CDR1 MNHEY and CDR2 SVGAGI. CDR3 length: 14 residues. CDR3 sequence (DNA): TGTGCCAGCAGTTACGGTGGCAGGAACACTGAAGCTTTCTTT. This translates into CASSYGGRNTEAFF.

The V call is TRBV9, the J call TRBJ2-1, with D unclear. Germline lookup yields CDR1 SGDLS and CDR2 YYNGEE. Trimming took off 3 bases at V and 7 bases at J, with 17 bases between the two ends. The CDR3 has 15 amino acids. The CDR3 sequence is CASSASMIGLNEQFF. The CDR3 DNA follows: TGTGCCAGCAGCGCATCGATGATAGGGCTTAATGAGCAGTTCTTC.

V gene TRBV6-2 or TRBV6-3 combines with J gene TRBJ1-2, with no clear D. This CDR3 has 12 residues. Germline values: CDR1 MNHEY, CDR2 SVGEGT. Trimming removed 1 base from V and 5 bases from J, with 5 bases in between. The CDR3 sequence is CASSYLDYGYTF. CDR3 in DNA: TGTGCCAGCAGTTACTTGGATTATGGCTACACCTTC.

This chain joins TRBV7-3 and TRBJ1-6, with 7 positions matching TRBD1. This CDR3 contains 14 residues. Germline V CDR1 and CDR2: SGHTA, FQGTGA. With 4 bases clipped from V and 10 bases from J, the junction kept 7 bases outside the gene matches. CDR3 residues: CASSSTGSESPLHF. CDR3 sequence (DNA): TGTGCCAGCAGCTCGACAGGGAGCGAATCACCCCTCCACTTT.

The chain recombines TRBV27 with TRBJ1-2; tentatively, D is TRBD1 (5 bases). In germline, CDR1 is MNHEY, CDR2 SMNVEV (reference sequence). Trimming pared 2 bases from V and 4 bases from J, leaving 8 bases between. The CDR3 spans 13 residues. The CDR3 sequence: CASSLNRIYGYTF. For the CDR3, the DNA is TGTGCCAGCAGTTTAAACAGGATCTATGGCTACACCTTC.

The chain couples TRBV19 to TRBJ2-7, with a possible D match to TRBD2 (6 bases). With 6 bases removed from V and 3 bases from J, the gap between germline ends came to 18 bases. CDR1 is LNHDA, CDR2 SQIVND, per germline (reference sequence). The CDR3 extends over 15 amino acids. CDR3 region: CASSTGLPALYEQYF. The CDR3 DNA reads TGTGCCAGTAGCACGGGACTCCCGGCCCTCTACGAGCAGTACTTC.

V usage is TRBV7-2 and J usage is TRBJ2-3; 7 positions agree with TRBD2. This CDR3 has 16 residues. V was pared by 4 bases and J by 2 bases, with 9 bases of the junction left unmatched. The germline CDR1 and CDR2 sequences are SGHTA and FQGNSA. CDR3 in amino acids: CASSSHRTRATDTQYF. In DNA, the CDR3 is TGTGCCAGCAGCTCCCACCGGACTAGAGCCACAGATACGCAGTATTTT.

V and J are TRBV30 and TRBJ1-1; maybe TRBD1 (6 bases). The CDR3 is made up of 13 amino acids. Germline assignment: CDR1 GTSNPN and CDR2 SVGIG (reference sequence). Trimming took off 8 bases at V and 8 bases at J, with 21 bases between the two ends. The CDR3 coding sequence is TGTGCCCTGGAGAAAGCGGGGGCCTCGGAAGCTTTCTTT. This gives the protein CALEKAGASEAFF.

In its sample, this clone was seen once. The rearrangement links TRBV6-6 to TRBJ1-1, with D possibly matching TRBD1 (6 bases). Germline V gene data show CDR1 as MNHNY and CDR2 as SVGAGI (reference sequence). There are 13 residues in the CDR3. Trimming removed 2 bases at V and 8 bases at J, with 12 bases between. The CDR3 bases are TGTGCCAGCAGTTACCCTGGACAGCCGGAAGCTTTCTTT. Its protein product is CASSYPGQPEAFF.

V is TRBV29-1 and J is TRBJ1-1; D possibly corresponds to TRBD1 (6 bases). Germline-derived CDR1 and CDR2 are SQVTM and ANQGSEA. V was shortened by 8 bases and J by 4 bases, with 17 bases between the two germline ends. The CDR3 sequence is 13 residues long. CDR3 amino acids: CSKPGEDSTEAFF. The CDR3 region has the DNA TGCAGCAAGCCAGGGGAGGATAGCACTGAAGCTTTCTTT.

This chain connects TRBV2 to TRBJ2-5; possibly TRBD1 or TRBD2 for D (6 bases each). In germline, CDR1 is SNHLY, CDR2 FYNNEI. The CDR3 sequence is 15 residues long. V gave up 8 bases and J gave up 2 bases, with 18 bases separating them. The chain's CDR3 is CASHHRGQGQETQYF. CDR3 nucleotides: TGTGCCAGCCACCATCGGGGGCAGGGACAAGAGACCCAGTACTTC.

This clone has only a few counts. This sample also contains other DNA sequences that code for the same CDR3. V is TRBV5-1 and J is TRBJ1-1, with 10 positions matching TRBD1. The CDR3 is made up of 14 amino acids. V dropped 3 bases and J dropped 4; count of bases not matched to a gene: 3. The germline V gene encodes CDR1 SGHRS and CDR2 YFSETQ. The CDR3, as DNA: TGCGCCAGCAGCTCGACAGGGGGCAGCACTGAAGCTTTCTTT. Amino acids: CASSSTGGSTEAFF.

The rearrangement uses TRBV15 and TRBJ2-7; D is unresolved. Germline assignment: CDR1 LNHNV and CDR2 YYDKDF (reference sequence). V was shortened by 2 bases and J by 2 bases, with 7 bases between the two germline ends. The length of the CDR3 is 13 residues. DNA of the CDR3: TGTGCCACCAGCAGATCTTCAGCCTACGAGCAGTACTTC. Protein sequence: CATSRSSAYEQYF.

The genes are TRBV5-1 and TRBJ1-3; D is undetermined. This CDR3 spans 15 amino acids. V lost 4 bases and J 0 bases, leaving 11 bases between the germline ends. Germline loops: CDR1 SGHRS, CDR2 YFSETQ. In DNA, the CDR3 is TGCGCCAGCAGCCTAGACACGAGCTCTGGAAACACCATATATTTT. Amino acid sequence: CASSLDTSSGNTIYF. Based on the CDR3 plus reference TRBV5-1 and TRBJ1-3, the full variable domain is KAGVTQTPRYLIKTRGQQVTLSCSPISGHRSVSWYQQTPGQGLQFLFEYFSETQRNKGNFPGRFSGRQFSNSRSEMNVSTLELGDSALYLCASSLDTSSGNTIYFGEGSWLTVV.

The chain employs TRBV5-1 and TRBJ2-4; a possible D gene is TRBD2 (5 bases). This CDR3 has 14 residues. Germline CDR1 is SGHRS and CDR2 is YFSETQ. With 0 bases removed from V and 3 bases from J, the gap between germline ends came to 7 bases. CDR3 residues: CASSLVGSKNIQYF. Written as DNA, the CDR3 is TGCGCCAGCAGCTTGGTGGGGAGCAAAAACATTCAGTACTTC.

The chain links TRBV29-1 to TRBJ2-1; 8 positions agree with TRBD2. J gave up 6 bases and V 7 bases, and 11 bases lay outside the gene matches. Per germline, CDR1 SQVTM and CDR2 ANQGSEA. CDR3 length equals 14 residues. The CDR3 DNA reads as TGCAGCGCCAAACGAGCGGGAGCGGGCAATGAGCAGTTCTTC. Residues: CSAKRAGAGNEQFF.

The rearrangement joins TRBV29-1 to TRBJ2-3; TRBD2 matches 9 bases. The CDR3 totals 14 residues. Trimming cost V 6 bases and J 0 bases; bases outside gene matches: 4. CDR1 is SQVTM, CDR2 ANQGSEA, per germline. CDR3 in amino acids: CSVGLATSTDTQYF. The CDR3 nucleotides are TGCAGCGTCGGACTAGCGACTAGCACAGATACGCAGTATTTT.

This sequence joins TRBV10-1 and TRBJ2-7; TRBD2 matches 8 bases. V lost 8 bases, J lost 1 base, and 16 bases stayed unmatched. Germline V gives CDR1 WNHNN, CDR2 SYGVQD (reference sequence). The CDR3 runs to 17 residues. The CDR3 loop is CASVAKAGGGNSYEQYF. The CDR3 nucleotides are TGCGCCAGCGTCGCCAAGGCGGGGGGCGGGAATTCCTACGAGCAGTACTTC.

This chain links TRBV7-9 with TRBJ1-5; 8 bases align to TRBD1. CDR1 and CDR2 (germline): SEHNR, FQNEAQ (reference sequence). Germline trimming cut 1 base from V and 7 bases from J; bases unmatched to any gene: 6. The CDR3 runs 15 residues. The CDR3 DNA reads as TGTGCCAGCAGCTTAGGGGACAGGTCGGACCAGCCCCAGCATTTT. This codes for CASSLGDRSDQPQHF.

The gene calls are TRBV24-1 and TRBJ2-3; 9 bases are a match to TRBD1. V shed 9 bases and J 8 bases; nucleotides not matched to a gene: 14. Germline V gene data show CDR1 as KGHDR and CDR2 as SFDVKD. This CDR3 contains 15 residues. The CDR3 region is CATGPGQGSQGTQYF. The CDR3 bases are TGTGCCACCGGCCCGGGACAGGGCTCTCAAGGTACGCAGTATTTT.

The chain has TRBV7-9 and TRBJ1-1; 9 bases fit TRBD1. The trim removed 5 bases at V and 6 bases at J, leaving 10 bases unmatched. CDR3 size: 15 residues. The germline gives CDR1 SEHNR, CDR2 FQNEAQ (reference sequence). The CDR3 is CASSGRTGEKPEAFF. Here the CDR3 DNA reads TGTGCCAGCAGCGGTCGGACAGGGGAAAAGCCTGAAGCTTTCTTT.

The V gene is TRBV2, the J gene TRBJ1-6; 8 bases agree with TRBD1. The CDR3 runs to 15 residues. Trimming cost V 1 base and J 10 bases; bases outside gene matches: 6. Germline CDR1 and CDR2: SNHLY and FYNNEI. The CDR3: CASSEEQGARSPLHF. The CDR3 DNA sequence: TGTGCCAGCAGTGAAGAGCAGGGGGCTAGGTCACCCCTCCACTTT.

By its share, this clone is medium-sized (0.01 to 0.1%). The rearrangement joins TRBV5-4 to TRBJ1-4; possibly TRBD1 for D (6 bases). The V and J ends lost 2 bases and 7 bases respectively, with 15 bases between them. CDR3 size: 15 residues. Germline V gene lookup returns CDR1 SGHNT and CDR2 YYREEE (reference sequence). The CDR3 spells CASSFQGGGSEKLFF. The CDR3 region has the DNA TGTGCCAGCAGCTTTCAAGGGGGAGGGAGTGAAAAACTGTTTTTT. The full variable domain, completed using reference TRBV5-4 and TRBJ1-4, is ETGVTQSPTHLIKTRGQQVTLRCSSQSGHNTVSWYQQALGQGPQFIFQYYREEENGRGNFPPRFSGLQFPNYSSELNVNALELDDSALYLCASSFQGGGSEKLFFGSGTQLSVL.

The chain combines TRBV19 with TRBJ1-1, with D tentatively TRBD1 (5 bases). Between the trimmed V and J ends, which lost 6 bases and 2 bases, there was a span of 22 bases. From germline, CDR1 is LNHDA and CDR2 SQIVND (reference sequence). The CDR3 is 17 amino acids. This CDR3 reads CASRRSGGWEENTEAFF. Written as DNA, the CDR3 is TGTGCCAGTAGAAGAAGTGGGGGTTGGGAGGAAAACACTGAAGCTTTCTTT.

The V gene is TRBV12-5, the J gene TRBJ1-5; a possible D gene is TRBD1 (6 bases). This CDR3 has 14 residues. The V end lost 5 bases, the J end lost 4 bases, and 12 bases lay between the germline ends. Germline-derived CDR1 and CDR2 are LGHNT and FRNRAP. Here the CDR3 DNA reads TGTGCTAGTGGTCCGGGACACCTAAATCAGCCCCAGCATTTT. Its protein product is CASGPGHLNQPQHF.

The chain has TRBV7-3 and TRBJ2-3; 9 bases line up with TRBD1. The V and J ends lost 5 bases and 0 bases, in that order; junction bases with no gene match: 6. This CDR3 has 16 amino acids. Germline V lookup: CDR1 SGHTA, CDR2 FQGTGA. The chain's CDR3 is CASSATGGLSTDTQYF. The CDR3 region has the DNA TGTGCCAGCAGCGCAACAGGGGGCCTTAGCACAGATACGCAGTATTTT.

The chain links TRBV6-5 to TRBJ1-6; a possible D gene is TRBD1 (6 bases). V was trimmed by 7 bases and J by 7 bases, leaving 14 bases between them. CDR3 length equals 14 residues. In germline, CDR1 is MNHEY, CDR2 SVGAGI. CDR3 sequence: CASTEGGRNSPLHF. The CDR3 DNA sequence: TGTGCCAGCACCGAGGGGGGTAGGAATTCACCCCTCCACTTT.

V usage is TRBV27 and J usage is TRBJ1-1; tentatively, D is TRBD1 (5 bases). This CDR3 contains 15 residues. V was shortened by 4 bases and J by 1 base, with 13 bases between the two germline ends. The germline V gene has CDR1 MNHEY and CDR2 SMNVEV (reference sequence). The DNA for the CDR3 is TGTGCCAGCAGTTCCCCGGGGCCCCAGAACACTGAAGCTTTCTTT. This codes for CASSSPGPQNTEAFF.